The source of this TCR beta chain is a study of CD8 T cells in Susac syndrome. Overall study context: Blood was drawn from Susac syndrome patients while they were therapy-naive, on corticosteroids, or on intravenous immunoglobulin alone.

Through negative isolation, CD4+ and CD8+ T cells were obtained, while TEMRA cells were enriched using FACS. The authors reverse transcribed roughly 0.5 to 1 ug RNA with random hexamers. TCRdb reprocessed the immunoSEQ multiplex PCR reads via MiXCR and lists one record per CDR3 protein. The repertoire includes roughly 80,000 distinct CDR3 sequences, about 92% of them detected once, and about 0.52% sits in the top ten. This clonotype was found once. Germline V gene data show CDR1 as LNHNV and CDR2 as YYDKDF (reference sequence). After removal of 4 bases from V and 6 bases from J, the junction contained 14 bases not matched to a gene. The length of the CDR3 is 16 residues.

Sequencing input: CD4+ T cells from PBMCs. The rearrangement links TRBV15 to TRBJ1-1; 7 bases fit TRBD1. The origin of this receptor is a human donor with Susac syndrome. CDR3 loop: CATSTYARQGRAEAFF. CDR3 in DNA: TGTGCCACCAGCACCTACGCTCGACAGGGTCGCGCTGAAGCTTTCTTT.